The rows below give T cell receptor delta chains drawn from one sample of a study of γδ T cells in repeated Plasmodium falciparum infection. TCRdb re-identified clones in the multiplex PCR reads via CATT. Seen here are about 51,000 delta-chain clones, roughly 2% observed once, and the top ten hold around 25%. The sequenced sample consisted of gamma-delta T cells from blood. Receptors were obtained from a pool of human donors (malaria-infected and uninfected, not separated). The CDR3 runs from the conserved cysteine through the conserved F or W. Fields, in order: V gene, D gene, clone size, CDR3 length, J gene, CDR3 DNA, CDR3 protein. The D gene is left open where the match is weak. Only some rows state a clone size, as once, few, many or a class for expanded clones.

v_gene: TRDV3; d_gene: TRDD3; abundance: many; len: 20; j_gene: TRDJ1; CDR3nt: TGTGCCTTTAGGGTCTACCTCTACGAGTACTGGGGGGTCTACACCGATAAACTCATCTTT; CDR3aa: CAFRVYLYEYWGVYTDKLIF
v_gene: TRDV1; d_gene: TRDD3; abundance: many; len: 28; j_gene: TRDJ3; CDR3nt: TGTGCTCTTGGGGAACTAAAGGATCTCCCACACGGGTACTGGGGGATACGGGCGAGCTCCTGGGACACCCGACAGATGTTTTTC; CDR3aa: CALGELKDLPHGYWGIRASSWDTRQMFF
v_gene: TRDV1; d_gene: TRDD3; abundance: many; len: 21; j_gene: TRDJ1; CDR3nt: TGTGCTCTTGGGGAACAACCTGGAGACTGGGGGACACACCGAAGCCCCGATAAACTCATCTTT; CDR3aa: CALGEQPGDWGTHRSPDKLIF
v_gene: TRDV1; d_gene: TRDD3; abundance: many; len: 21; j_gene: TRDJ1; CDR3nt: TGTGCTCTTGGGGCCTCCTTCCTCTCGTACTGGGGGATACAGGGCACCGATAAACTCATCTTT; CDR3aa: CALGASFLSYWGIQGTDKLIF
v_gene: TRDV1; d_gene: NA; abundance: many; len: 21; j_gene: TRDJ1; CDR3nt: TGTGCTCTTGGGGAACTAGGGCCAATCCCCAAGGCCTGGGTATACACCGATAAACTCATCTTT; CDR3aa: CALGELGPIPKAWVYTDKLIF
v_gene: TRAV29/DV5; d_gene: NA; abundance: many; len: 18; j_gene: TRDJ1; CDR3nt: TGTGCAGCAAGCGCGCCCGGTAACTTGGGGGCCCACACCGATAAACTCATCTTT; CDR3aa: CAASAPGNLGAHTDKLIF
v_gene: TRDV2; d_gene: TRDD3; abundance: large; len: 16; j_gene: TRDJ1; CDR3nt: TGTGCCTGTGACACCGTGGGGGACGGGGACACCGATAAACTCATCTTT; CDR3aa: CACDTVGDGDTDKLIF
v_gene: TRDV2; d_gene: TRDD3; abundance: many; len: 18; j_gene: TRDJ1; CDR3nt: TGTGCCTGTGACACCGTGACTGGGGGCACCTATACAACCGATAAACTCATCTTT; CDR3aa: CACDTVTGGTYTTDKLIF
v_gene: TRDV1; d_gene: TRDD3; abundance: many; len: 24; j_gene: TRDJ1; CDR3nt: TGTGCTCTTGGGGAACGATTCCTACTCCTGGACTGGGGGATACTCACCGATTACACCGATAAACTCATCTTT; CDR3aa: CALGERFLLLDWGILTDYTDKLIF
v_gene: TRAV38-2/DV8; d_gene: TRDD3; abundance: many; len: 18; j_gene: TRDJ1; CDR3nt: TGTGCTTATAGGAGAGCGTACTGGGGATTCAACGGAATCGATAAACTCATCTTT; CDR3aa: CAYRRAYWGFNGIDKLIF
v_gene: TRDV1; d_gene: TRDD3; abundance: many; len: 24; j_gene: TRDJ1; CDR3nt: TGTGCTCTTGGGGAACGGCTCATCCTACTTAACCAAGTAGCTGGGGGATTTAGGGCCGATAAACTCATCTTT; CDR3aa: CALGERLILLNQVAGGFRADKLIF
v_gene: TRDV3; d_gene: TRDD3; abundance: medium-sized; len: 18; j_gene: TRDJ1; CDR3nt: TGTGCCCTCCGATGTTCTTCCTGGGGGACCATAAACACCGATAAACTCATCTTT; CDR3aa: CALRCSSWGTINTDKLIF
v_gene: TRDV1; d_gene: TRDD3; abundance: many; len: 22; j_gene: TRDJ1; CDR3nt: TGTGCTCTTGGGGAACCCCCATCTTACCGTCCTGGACTGGGGGACACTACCGATAAACTCATCTTT; CDR3aa: CALGEPPSYRPGLGDTTDKLIF
v_gene: TRDV1; d_gene: TRDD3; abundance: medium-sized; len: 22; j_gene: TRDJ1; CDR3nt: TGTGCTCTTGGGGAAGCCCATCCGGTATTCCGGTACTGGGGGACATTGGCCGATAAACTCATCTTT; CDR3aa: CALGEAHPVFRYWGTLADKLIF
v_gene: TRDV1; d_gene: NA; abundance: many; len: 21; j_gene: TRDJ1; CDR3nt: TGTGCTCTTGGGGGAGGCCTTCCTACAAACTGGGGGATTCGGCTAGCCGATAAACTCATCTTT; CDR3aa: CALGGGLPTNWGIRLADKLIF
v_gene: TRDV2; d_gene: TRDD3; abundance: many; len: 18; j_gene: TRDJ3; CDR3nt: TGTGCCTGTGACACCCTGGGGGGCAGCTCCTGGGACACCCGACAGATGTTTTTC; CDR3aa: CACDTLGGSSWDTRQMFF
v_gene: TRDV1; d_gene: TRDD3; abundance: many; len: 21; j_gene: TRDJ2; CDR3nt: TGTGCTCTTGGGGAACTGGGCCCTTCGTACTGGGGGCCAGCTTTGACAGCACAACTCTTCTTT; CDR3aa: CALGELGPSYWGPALTAQLFF
v_gene: TRDV1; d_gene: NA; abundance: many; len: 18; j_gene: TRDJ1; CDR3nt: TGTGCTCTTGGGGAACGTGGTCCCTTATCAAGTTTCACCGATAAACTCATCTTT; CDR3aa: CALGERGPLSSFTDKLIF
v_gene: TRDV2; d_gene: NA; abundance: many; len: 14; j_gene: TRDJ1; CDR3nt: TGTGCCTGTGACTCAATTACTGAAACCGATAAACTCATCTTT; CDR3aa: CACDSITETDKLIF
v_gene: TRDV1; d_gene: TRDD3; abundance: many; len: 16; j_gene: TRDJ1; CDR3nt: TGTGCTCTTGGGGAACTGGGGGTGGGGGATATCGATAAACTCATCTTT; CDR3aa: CALGELGVGDIDKLIF
v_gene: TRDV1; d_gene: TRDD3; abundance: many; len: 23; j_gene: TRDJ1; CDR3nt: TGTGCTCTTGGGGAAACGACTCTTTCCATACTGGGGGTATCTGGCCCTGTGGGAAATAAACTCATCTTT; CDR3aa: CALGETTLSILGVSGPVGNKLIF
v_gene: TRDV1; d_gene: NA; abundance: many; len: 15; j_gene: TRDJ1; CDR3nt: TGTGCTCTTGGGGTCCCAGGGGTGGGGACCGATAAACTCATCTTT; CDR3aa: CALGVPGVGTDKLIF
v_gene: TRDV1; d_gene: TRDD3; abundance: many; len: 28; j_gene: TRDJ1; CDR3nt: TGTGCTCTTGGGGAACTAAAGGCAACCACCAAGGGTTCCCAATCGTCAACTGGGGACACCATGTACACCGATAAACTCATCTTT; CDR3aa: CALGELKATTKGSQSSTGDTMYTDKLIF
v_gene: TRDV2; d_gene: TRDD3; abundance: large; len: 19; j_gene: TRDJ3; CDR3nt: TGTGCCTGTGACTCCGTGGGGGATAGGAGCTCCTGGGACACCCGACAGATGTTTTTC; CDR3aa: CACDSVGDRSSWDTRQMFF
v_gene: TRDV1; d_gene: NA; abundance: many; len: 27; j_gene: TRDJ3; CDR3nt: TGTGCTCTTGGGGTCTACCCTTCCTATACCGGGAAATCCGCGTACTGGGGGTACGTCGGGGACACCCGACAGATGTTTTTC; CDR3aa: CALGVYPSYTGKSAYWGYVGDTRQMFF
v_gene: TRDV1; d_gene: TRDD3; abundance: NA; len: 23; j_gene: TRDJ1; CDR3nt: TGTGCTCTTGGGGAACCATCATGCCTACGCGAATTATGGGGGATTTGTTACACCGATAAACTCACCTTT; CDR3aa: CALGEPSCLRELWGICYTDKLTF
v_gene: TRDV1; d_gene: NA; abundance: many; len: 24; j_gene: TRDJ1; CDR3nt: TGTGCTCTTGGGGTGCCGGCCTTCCCCTACCCTGTGGATCAAGGTCCCGTGTACACCGATAAACTCATCTTT; CDR3aa: CALGVPAFPYPVDQGPVYTDKLIF
v_gene: TRDV1; d_gene: NA; abundance: medium-sized; len: 19; j_gene: TRDJ1; CDR3nt: TGTGCTCTTGGGGTAACCGCGACCCGGGGGACAAGATACACCGATAAACTCATCTTT; CDR3aa: CALGVTATRGTRYTDKLIF
v_gene: TRDV3; d_gene: TRDD3; abundance: medium-sized; len: 16; j_gene: TRDJ1; CDR3nt: TGTGCCTCCGACTACTGGGGGCCCCTGTACACCGATAAACTCATCTTT; CDR3aa: CASDYWGPLYTDKLIF
v_gene: TRDV1; d_gene: TRDD3; abundance: many; len: 24; j_gene: TRDJ1; CDR3nt: TGTGCTCTTGGGGAATTAGGGGATGCGGGAAATAACTGGGGGATACGCGACCTCGCCGATAAACTCATCTTT; CDR3aa: CALGELGDAGNNWGIRDLADKLIF
v_gene: TRDV1; d_gene: TRDD3; abundance: large; len: 23; j_gene: TRDJ1; CDR3nt: TGTGCTCTTGGGGTTCCGTCTATTCCCTTCCACAGTACTGGGGGGCGAGCCCAGGATAAACTCATCTTT; CDR3aa: CALGVPSIPFHSTGGRAQDKLIF
v_gene: TRDV2; d_gene: NA; abundance: many; len: 16; j_gene: TRDJ1; CDR3nt: TGTGCCTGTGACACCGTTGGGGGGTCCAACACCGATAAACTCATCTTT; CDR3aa: CACDTVGGSNTDKLIF
v_gene: TRDV2; d_gene: TRDD3; abundance: medium-sized; len: 18; j_gene: TRDJ1; CDR3nt: TGTGCCTGTGTGATTGGTTTACTGGGGGACAGAATCACCGATAAACTCATCTTT; CDR3aa: CACVIGLLGDRITDKLIF
v_gene: TRDV2; d_gene: TRDD3; abundance: large; len: 20; j_gene: TRDJ1; CDR3nt: TGTGCCTGTGACACCCTCCAACTGGGGGATACGGATTCGTACACCGATAAACTCATCTTT; CDR3aa: CACDTLQLGDTDSYTDKLIF
v_gene: TRDV1; d_gene: TRDD3; abundance: many; len: 24; j_gene: TRDJ1; CDR3nt: TGTGCTCTTGGGGAACTATTCGGTTTTTCGGGGTACTGGGGGATACAGGGGAAGACCGATAAACTCATCTTT; CDR3aa: CALGELFGFSGYWGIQGKTDKLIF
v_gene: TRDV2; d_gene: TRDD3; abundance: many; len: 19; j_gene: TRDJ1; CDR3nt: TGTGCCTGTGACGATTTAGGGGGATACCCAGCGGATGGCCCCGATAAACTCATCTTT; CDR3aa: CACDDLGGYPADGPDKLIF
v_gene: TRDV1; d_gene: TRDD3; abundance: many; len: 18; j_gene: TRDJ4; CDR3nt: TGTGCTCTTGGGGAACTCACTTCGATACTTCTGGGGGTCCGACCCCTGATCTTT; CDR3aa: CALGELTSILLGVRPLIF
v_gene: TRDV1; d_gene: TRDD3; abundance: many; len: 16; j_gene: TRDJ1; CDR3nt: TGTGCTCTTGGGGAATCGGGATACCCCTACACCGATAAACTCATCTTT; CDR3aa: CALGESGYPYTDKLIF
v_gene: TRDV1; d_gene: NA; abundance: many; len: 21; j_gene: TRDJ1; CDR3nt: TGTGCTCTTGGGGAACCACCCCTGCGTGCTATTGTTCATTTCGGGGACCTTAAACTCATCTTT; CDR3aa: CALGEPPLRAIVHFGDLKLIF
v_gene: TRDV1; d_gene: TRDD3; abundance: many; len: 19; j_gene: TRDJ1; CDR3nt: TGTGCTCTTGGGCATTACTGGGGATACCGTCCCCTGTACACCGATAAACTCATCTTT; CDR3aa: CALGHYWGYRPLYTDKLIF
v_gene: TRDV3; d_gene: NA; abundance: many; len: 12; j_gene: TRDJ1; CDR3nt: TGTGCCTTTCACGGAGTCACCGATAAACTCATCTTT; CDR3aa: CAFHGVTDKLIF
v_gene: TRDV1; d_gene: TRDD3; abundance: many; len: 24; j_gene: TRDJ3; CDR3nt: TGTGCTCTTGGGGAACTGGGCCTACGAGTCTACTGGGGGATACGCCCCGGGGACACCCGACAGATGTTTTTC; CDR3aa: CALGELGLRVYWGIRPGDTRQMFF
v_gene: TRDV1; d_gene: TRDD3; abundance: many; len: 20; j_gene: TRDJ1; CDR3nt: TGTGCTCTTGGGGGTGGGTGCCTCCGCGGTTACTGGGGGGACACCGATAAACTCATCTTT; CDR3aa: CALGGGCLRGYWGDTDKLIF
v_gene: TRDV1; d_gene: NA; abundance: many; len: 20; j_gene: TRDJ1; CDR3nt: TGTGCTCTTGGGGAACTCTACCAGTGGGGGTTCCGCGACACCTTCGATAAACTCATCTTT; CDR3aa: CALGELYQWGFRDTFDKLIF
v_gene: TRDV1; d_gene: TRDD3; abundance: many; len: 22; j_gene: TRDJ1; CDR3nt: TGTGCTCTTGGGGCCCGGGCCTTCCCAAGACGTACTGGGGGATCGTACACCGATAAACTCATCTTT; CDR3aa: CALGARAFPRRTGGSYTDKLIF
v_gene: TRDV2; d_gene: NA; abundance: many; len: 14; j_gene: TRDJ1; CDR3nt: TGTGCCTGTGACCCCGCGGAGGGACGCGATAAACTCATCTTT; CDR3aa: CACDPAEGRDKLIF
v_gene: TRDV2; d_gene: NA; abundance: many; len: 13; j_gene: TRDJ1; CDR3nt: TGTGCCTGTGATCAAATTGAGACCGATAAACTCATCTTT; CDR3aa: CACDQIETDKLIF
v_gene: TRDV2; d_gene: NA; abundance: large; len: 15; j_gene: TRDJ1; CDR3nt: TGTGCCTGTGACACCGTGTCCTCCCACACCGATAAACTCATCTTT; CDR3aa: CACDTVSSHTDKLIF